This TCR beta chain came from a study of CD8 T cells in Susac syndrome. The T cells that were sequenced for TCR beta were CD8+ and CD4+ cells from blood. Isolation of CD8+ and CD4+ T cells was performed negatively, whereas enrichment of TEMRA cells was done by FACS. An amount of RNA that ranged from about 0.45 to 1 ug was reverse transcribed with random hexamers. Each CDR3 protein gets one entry after TCRdb re-called the immunoSEQ multiplex PCR reads with MiXCR. The table has 150,000 to 200,000 distinct CDR3 sequences, 92% seen once; the top ten hold 0.08%. The receptor was derived from a human donor in good health. The sequencing input was CD4+ T cells from PBMCs.

For the CDR3, the DNA is TGTGCCAGCAGTCGATGGACAGGCCCCCTCACAGATACGCAGTATTTT. It encodes CASSRWTGPLTDTQYF. The rearrangement links TRBV27 to TRBJ2-3; 7 bases are shared with TRBD1. Germline V lookup: CDR1 MNHEY, CDR2 SMNVEV (reference sequence). The CDR3 is 16 residues long. V lost 5 bases to trimming and J lost 2 bases; unmatched junction nucleotides: 10.